This T cell receptor beta chain was recovered during a study of blood T cells in healthy people across ages. Broader study findings: Estimates based on one million T cells were treated as lower bounds. Compared with aged donors, long-lived donors showed fewer expanded clones, suggesting selection.

The authors extracted at least 5 micrograms of total RNA per sample. Alongside a J-beta primer mix, a sample-barcoded 5' primer served in a second PCR lasting about 7 to 11 cycles. One entry per CDR3 protein results from TCRdb running MiXCR on the 5' RACE reads. Of some 1.4 million distinct CDR3 sequences in the sample, roughly 40% were seen once. Looked up from germline, CDR1 is MGHRA and CDR2 is YSYEKL. The CDR3 spans 16 residues. The V end was cut by 0 bases, the J end by 5 bases, with 16 bases between. In its sample, this clonotype was seen many times. As yet, its antigen is unknown. This sequence was found in a woman between 18 and 29 years old in good health. The sequenced sample consisted of blood. V usage is TRBV4-1 and J usage is TRBJ2-5; D gene unclear. CDR3 amino acids: CASSQESRAIWETQYF. In DNA form, the CDR3 reads TGCGCCAGCAGCCAAGAGTCACGAGCTATTTGGGAGACCCAGTACTTC.